Sequencing of this T cell receptor beta chain was carried out in a study of T cells in Graves' hyperthyroidism and ophthalmopathy. General observations from the study: From stable hyperthyroidism, ophthalmopathy was separated by a 13 V-J model. Ophthalmopathy, as predicted by the model, came a median 6.5 months after the prediction.

Germline V gene data show CDR1 as SQVTM and CDR2 as ANQGSEA. The CDR3 contains 14 residues. V was pared by 7 bases and J by 3 bases, with 17 bases between. This clonotype occurred a few times. As yet, its antigen is unknown. Graves' hyperthyroidism showing no ophthalmopathy progression within 18 months was considered stable. PBMCs were collected from an approximately 9 ml volume of fresh peripheral blood. What was amplified from RNA transcripts were TCR beta CDR3 regions. When the TCR CDR3 underwent first-round RT-PCR, the HTBI primer set was used. Using its own MiXCR run on the multiplex PCR reads, TCRdb lists one record per CDR3 protein. The sample records about 560,000 distinct CDR3 sequences, about 15% being singletons.

The TCR sequence derives from a woman aged 25 to 45 with Graves' hyperthyroidism. The material sequenced was blood. This sequence joins TRBV29-1 and TRBJ2-3, with D hard to call. CDR3 protein: CSGRRNHLTDTQYF. In DNA, the CDR3 is TGCAGCGGCCGACGGAACCATCTAACAGATACGCAGTATTTT.